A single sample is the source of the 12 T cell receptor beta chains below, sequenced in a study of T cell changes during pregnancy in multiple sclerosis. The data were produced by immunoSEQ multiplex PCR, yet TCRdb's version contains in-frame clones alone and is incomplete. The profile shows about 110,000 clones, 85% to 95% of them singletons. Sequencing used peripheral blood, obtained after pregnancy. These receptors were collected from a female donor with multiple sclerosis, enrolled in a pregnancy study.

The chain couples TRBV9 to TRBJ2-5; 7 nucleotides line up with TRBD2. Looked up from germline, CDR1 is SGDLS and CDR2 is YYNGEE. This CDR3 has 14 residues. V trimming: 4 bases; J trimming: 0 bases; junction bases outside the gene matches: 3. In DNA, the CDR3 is TGTGCCAGCAGCATCGCGGGGGACCAAGAGACCCAGTACTTC. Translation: CASSIAGDQETQYF.

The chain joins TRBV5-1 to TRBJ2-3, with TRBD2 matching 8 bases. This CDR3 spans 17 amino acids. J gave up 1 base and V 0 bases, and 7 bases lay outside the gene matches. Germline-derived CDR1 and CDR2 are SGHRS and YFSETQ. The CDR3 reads CASSLAGGGPGTDTQYF. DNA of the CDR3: TGCGCCAGCAGCTTGGCCGGGGGGGGCCCGGGCACAGATACGCAGTATTTT.

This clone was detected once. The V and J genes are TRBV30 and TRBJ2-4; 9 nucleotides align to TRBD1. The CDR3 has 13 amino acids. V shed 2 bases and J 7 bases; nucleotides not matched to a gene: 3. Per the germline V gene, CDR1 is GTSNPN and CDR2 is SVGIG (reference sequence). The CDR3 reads CAWSPGQGNIQYF. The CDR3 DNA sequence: TGTGCCTGGAGTCCGGGACAGGGCAACATTCAGTACTTC.

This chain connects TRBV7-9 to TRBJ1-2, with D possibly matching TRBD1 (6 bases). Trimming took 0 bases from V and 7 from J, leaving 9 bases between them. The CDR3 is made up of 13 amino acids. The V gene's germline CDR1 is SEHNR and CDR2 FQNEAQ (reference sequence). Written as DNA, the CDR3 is TGTGCCAGCAGCTTAGCACCAGGGGCTGGCTACACCTTC. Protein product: CASSLAPGAGYTF.

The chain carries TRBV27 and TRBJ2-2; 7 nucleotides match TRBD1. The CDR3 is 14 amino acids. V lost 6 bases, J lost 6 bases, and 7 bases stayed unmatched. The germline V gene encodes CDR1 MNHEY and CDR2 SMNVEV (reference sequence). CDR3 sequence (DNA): TGTGCCAGCAGCCCGACAGGGTTCGCCGGGGAGCTGTTTTTT. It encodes CASSPTGFAGELFF.

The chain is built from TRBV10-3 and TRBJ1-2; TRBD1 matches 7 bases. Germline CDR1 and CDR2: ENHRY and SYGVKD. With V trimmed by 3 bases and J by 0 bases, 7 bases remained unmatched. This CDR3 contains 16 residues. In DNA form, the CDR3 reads TGTGCCATCAGTGAAACACAGGGGCCCGCTAACTATGGCTACACCTTC. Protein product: CAISETQGPANYGYTF.

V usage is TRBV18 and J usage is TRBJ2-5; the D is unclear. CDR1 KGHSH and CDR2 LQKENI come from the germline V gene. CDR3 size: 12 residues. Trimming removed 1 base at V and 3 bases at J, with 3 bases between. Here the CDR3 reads CASSPLEETQYF. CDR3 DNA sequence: TGTGCCAGCTCACCACTAGAAGAGACCCAGTACTTC.

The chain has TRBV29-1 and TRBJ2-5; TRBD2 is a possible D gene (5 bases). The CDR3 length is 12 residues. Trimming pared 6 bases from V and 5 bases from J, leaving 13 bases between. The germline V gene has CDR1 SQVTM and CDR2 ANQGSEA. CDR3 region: CSVAPPGETQYF. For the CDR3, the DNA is TGCAGCGTCGCACCCCCGGGGGAGACCCAGTACTTC.

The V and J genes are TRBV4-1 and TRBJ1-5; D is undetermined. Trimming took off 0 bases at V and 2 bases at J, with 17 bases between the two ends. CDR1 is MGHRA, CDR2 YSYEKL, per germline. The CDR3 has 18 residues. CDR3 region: CASSQDGGHRRGNQPQHF. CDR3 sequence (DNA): TGCGCCAGCAGCCAAGATGGAGGTCATCGTAGGGGCAATCAGCCCCAGCATTTT.

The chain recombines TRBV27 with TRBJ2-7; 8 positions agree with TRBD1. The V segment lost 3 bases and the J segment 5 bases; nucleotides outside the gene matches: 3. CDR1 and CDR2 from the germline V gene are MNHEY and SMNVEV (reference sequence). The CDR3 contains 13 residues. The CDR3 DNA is TGTGCCAGCAGTTTTGGACAGGGCAACGAGCAGTACTTC. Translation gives CASSFGQGNEQYF.

This chain's CDR3 is CASSQFQGSYEQYF. The CDR3 DNA reads TGCGCCAGCAGCCAATTTCAGGGATCTTACGAGCAGTACTTC. The V gene is TRBV4-1, the J gene TRBJ2-7; tentatively, D is TRBD1 (5 bases). This CDR3 comprises 14 residues. V was shortened by 2 bases and J by 4 bases, with 12 bases between the two germline ends. Germline CDR1 reads MGHRA; CDR2 reads YSYEKL.

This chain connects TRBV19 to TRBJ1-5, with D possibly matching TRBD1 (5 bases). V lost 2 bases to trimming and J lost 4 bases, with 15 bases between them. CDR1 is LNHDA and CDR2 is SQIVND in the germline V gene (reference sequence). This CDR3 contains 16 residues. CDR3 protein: CASSIRAQGGNQPQHF. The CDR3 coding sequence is TGTGCCAGTAGTATAAGGGCCCAGGGTGGAAATCAGCCCCAGCATTTT.